A single sample gave rise to the 20 T cell receptor beta chains below, sequenced in a study of blood T cells in healthy people across ages. A second PCR of about 7 to 12 cycles used a sample-barcoded 5' primer and a J-beta primer mix. MiXCR, applied by TCRdb to the 5' RACE reads, yields one record per CDR3 protein. This sample has about 940,000 distinct CDR3 sequences, with about 48% found just once. What was sequenced was blood. These receptors were taken from a young man in good health.

The rearrangement joins TRBV6-2 or TRBV6-3 to TRBJ2-5; D may be TRBD1 (6 bases). The V and J ends lost 6 bases and 5 bases respectively, with 19 bases between them. Looked up from germline, CDR1 is MNHEY and CDR2 is SVGEGT. The CDR3 consists of 15 residues. CDR3 in amino acids: CASSLEGQPWETQYF. The CDR3 DNA is TGTGCCAGCAGCTTAGAAGGACAGCCCTGGGAGACCCAGTACTTC.

The chain combines TRBV20-1 with TRBJ1-1, with D possibly TRBD1 on 5 matching bases. Trimming cost V 2 bases and J 11 bases, with 12 bases left between them. This CDR3 has 11 amino acids. Germline loops: CDR1 DFQATT, CDR2 SNEGSKA (reference sequence). The DNA for the CDR3 is TGCAGTGCTAGACGAGGGGTTATGGCTTTCTTT. It codes for CSARRGVMAFF.

This sequence joins TRBV20-1 and TRBJ1-2, with D perhaps matching TRBD1 (6 bases). The length of the CDR3 is 16 residues. V lost 0 bases and J 0 bases, leaving 14 bases between the germline ends. Germline CDR1 DFQATT, CDR2 SNEGSKA (reference sequence). CDR3 protein: CSARDRRTVPNYGYTF. The DNA of the CDR3 is TGCAGTGCTAGAGACCGCCGGACAGTCCCTAACTATGGCTACACCTTC.

The J gene is TRBJ2-3, the V gene TRBV7-6, with 8 bases matching TRBD2. Germline trimming cut 4 bases from V and 2 bases from J; bases unmatched to any gene: 5. This CDR3 region has 15 residues. CDR1 SGHVS and CDR2 FNYEAQ come from the germline V gene. The CDR3 reads CASSSLAANTDTQYF. CDR3 DNA sequence: TGTGCCAGCAGCTCACTAGCGGCCAACACAGATACGCAGTATTTT. The full variable domain, with the rest looked up from reference TRBV7-6 and TRBJ2-3, is GAGVSQSPRYKVTKRGQDVALRCDPISGHVSLYWYRQALGQGPEFLTYFNYEAQQDKSGLPNDRFSAERPEGSISTLTIQRTEQRDSAMYRCASSSLAANTDTQYFGPGTRLTVL.

With regard to this clonotype: A much more abundant neighbour one base away suggests this may be a read error. The chain couples TRBV11-2 to TRBJ2-4; the match to TRBD2 covers 13 bases. Germline CDR1 and CDR2: SGHAT and FQNNGV. This CDR3 region has 15 residues. The J segment lost 13 bases and the V segment lost 1 base, leaving 7 bases of the junction unmatched. The CDR3 spells CASSLGTSGGYKQYF. The CDR3 DNA is TGTGCCAGCAGCTTAGGGACTAGCGGGGGTTACAAGCAGTACTTC. The full variable domain, in which reference TRBV11-2 and TRBJ2-4 provide the parts outside the CDR3, is EAGVAQSPRYKIIEKRQSVAFWCNPISGHATLYWYQQILGQGPKLLIQFQNNGVVDDSQLPKDRFSAERLKGVDSTLKIQPAKLEDSAVYLCASSLGTSGGYKQYFGAGTRLSVL.

The chain combines TRBV3-1 with TRBJ1-4; D is unresolved. Germline assignment: CDR1 LGHDT and CDR2 YNNKEL (reference sequence). Trimming took off 1 base at V and 10 bases at J, with 19 bases between the two ends. The CDR3 sequence is 16 residues long. The CDR3 DNA sequence: TGTGCCAGCAGCCAAGGTGGCTATTCGGCATATGGAAAACTGTTTTTT. Its translation: CASSQGGYSAYGKLFF.

The rearrangement links TRBV4-1 to TRBJ2-7; TRBD1 aligns across 10 bases. The CDR3 length is 16 residues. Per the germline V gene, CDR1 is MGHRA and CDR2 is YSYEKL. J was trimmed by 7 bases and V by 0 bases; bases with no gene match: 9. In DNA form, the CDR3 reads TGCGCCAGCAGCCAAGACCCCGGGACAGGGGTTGAAGAGCAGTACTTC. Translation gives CASSQDPGTGVEEQYF.

This clonotype occurred a few times. The chain uses TRBV27 and TRBJ1-5; D gene unclear. V was shortened by 6 bases and J by 0 bases, with 12 bases between the two germline ends. The CDR3 covers 15 residues. CDR1 is MNHEY, CDR2 SMNVEV, per germline (reference sequence). CDR3 sequence reads: CASSRNTNSNQPQHF. The CDR3 DNA reads TGTGCCAGCAGCCGGAACACGAATAGCAATCAGCCCCAGCATTTT.

This clonotype was counted only a few times. The rearrangement links TRBV4-3 to TRBJ2-5, with D possibly being TRBD1 or TRBD2 (5 bases each). Deletions cut 0 bases from V and 4 bases from J, with 15 bases between. The CDR3 is 16 residues long. Germline CDR1 LGHNA, CDR2 YSLEER. CDR3 loop: CASSQDQGHGAETQYF. For the CDR3, the DNA is TGCGCCAGCAGCCAAGATCAAGGACACGGGGCAGAGACCCAGTACTTC.

About this clonotype: A read error may be the cause here, since a much bigger clone is one base away. The chain carries TRBV21-1 and TRBJ2-1. TRBV21-1 is a pseudogene locus. This CDR3 region has 12 residues. This CDR3 reads CASSDNYNEQFF. The CDR3 DNA is TGTGCCAGCAGCGACAACTACAATGAGCAGTTCTTC.

The chain combines TRBV29-1 with TRBJ2-7; 8 bases align to TRBD2. The CDR3 has 12 residues. Germline values: CDR1 SQVTM, CDR2 ANQGSEA. The V segment lost 2 bases and the J segment 6 bases; nucleotides outside the gene matches: 3. CDR3 coding DNA: TGCAGCGTTGAACTAAGCGGGGGCGAGCAGTACTTC. Amino acid sequence: CSVELSGGEQYF.

This clonotype was seen a handful of times. The chain couples TRBV6-5 to TRBJ1-4, with TRBD1 identical over 9 bases. This CDR3 is built from 14 residues. Germline-derived CDR1 and CDR2 are MNHEY and SVGAGI. Unmatched junction bases numbered 3, after V lost 5 bases and J lost 5 bases. The CDR3 nucleotides read TGTGCCAGCAGTCCCGGGACAGGGAATGAAAAACTGTTTTTT. Encoded protein: CASSPGTGNEKLFF.

This clonotype was seen many times. CDR3 in DNA: TGTGCCAGCAGCACCAGGGGTAGCAATCAGCCCCAGCATTTT. Translation gives CASSTRGSNQPQHF. The chain couples TRBV21-1 to TRBJ1-5; the table's TRBD1 call for D was not verified on the DNA. TRBV21-1 is marked as a pseudogene. The CDR3 covers 14 residues.

The genes are TRBV6-6 and TRBJ2-1; either TRBD1 or TRBD2 may supply D (6 bases each). The length of the CDR3 is 15 residues. Germline V gene sequence: CDR1 MNHNY, CDR2 SVGAGI (reference sequence). The ends were cut back, 2 bases at V and 5 bases at J, with 13 bases in the middle. This CDR3 reads CASSYMGGRNNEQFF. The CDR3 DNA reads as TGTGCCAGCAGTTACATGGGGGGCCGTAACAATGAGCAGTTCTTC.

This chain uses TRBV7-8 with TRBJ2-7; tentative D call: TRBD1 (6 bases). This CDR3 region has 16 residues. Trimming left V 4 bases short and J 0 bases short, with 16 bases between. Per germline, CDR1 SGHVS and CDR2 FQNEAQ. CDR3 nucleotide sequence: TGTGCCAGCAGCTCGTCCGGGACAATGAACTCCTACGAGCAGTACTTC. It yields the protein CASSSSGTMNSYEQYF. The full variable domain, completed using reference TRBV7-8 and TRBJ2-7, is GAGVSQSPRYKVAKRGQDVALRCDPISGHVSLFWYQQALGQGPEFLTYFQNEAQLDKSGLPSDRFFAERPEGSVSTLKIQRTQQEDSAVYLCASSSSGTMNSYEQYFGPGTRLTVT.

The chain uses TRBV5-1 and TRBJ2-7; 7 bases fit TRBD1. J gave up 6 bases and V 3 bases, and 9 bases lay outside the gene matches. Looked up from germline, CDR1 is SGHRS and CDR2 is YFSETQ. There are 14 residues in the CDR3. The CDR3 protein is CASSSTGTTFEQYF. The CDR3 DNA reads as TGCGCCAGCAGCTCGACAGGGACCACGTTCGAGCAGTACTTC.

This clonotype has only a few counts. The chain couples TRBV6-4 to TRBJ2-7, with 10 bases that match TRBD2. The CDR3 extends over 15 amino acids. The V and J ends lost 7 bases and 1 base, in that order; junction bases with no gene match: 7. Germline V gene data show CDR1 as MRHNA and CDR2 as SNTAGT. Written as DNA, the CDR3 is TGTGCCAGCAAGAGCGGGGGGGCGGCGTCCTACGAGCAGTACTTC. It translates to CASKSGGAASYEQYF.

The chain employs TRBV9 and TRBJ2-2, with D hard to call. V lost 0 bases to trimming and J lost 6 bases, with 9 bases between them. CDR1 and CDR2 from the germline V gene are SGDLS and YYNGEE. CDR3 size: 14 residues. CDR3 region: CASSVEFRAGELFF. The CDR3 DNA follows: TGTGCCAGCAGCGTAGAGTTCCGGGCCGGGGAGCTGTTTTTT.

V gene TRBV6-1 combines with J gene TRBJ2-5; D is ambiguous. The CDR3 totals 15 residues. Germline CDR1 is MNHNS and CDR2 is SASEGT. V lost 3 bases and J lost 0, with 11 bases in between. Here the CDR3 DNA reads TGTGCCAGCAGTGATGCCCCATTCCACCAAGAGACCCAGTACTTC. Protein sequence: CASSDAPFHQETQYF.

The chain combines TRBV20-1 with TRBJ1-2; TRBD1 aligns across 10 bases. The V segment lost 6 bases and the J segment 3 bases; nucleotides outside the gene matches: 7. CDR1 is DFQATT, CDR2 SNEGSKA, per germline (reference sequence). CDR3 size: 14 residues. CDR3 coding DNA: TGCAGTGCAAAACGGACAGGGGGTTACTATGGCTACACCTTC. Protein product: CSAKRTGGYYGYTF.